One sample yielded the 27 T cell receptor beta chains listed below, sequenced in a study of CD4 and CD8 cells across lung adenocarcinoma regions. TCRdb processed the PCR reads anew with MiXCR; each CDR3 protein has one entry. Among 10,000 to 15,000 distinct CDR3 sequences listed, 45% to 50% were seen once. Sequenced sample: CD8+ T cells from the margin of a lung tumor. These receptors all stem from a male donor with lung adenocarcinoma. The CD4 and CD8 labels of this study may be unreliable.

The J gene is TRBJ2-5, the V gene TRBV6-4, with TRBD2 identical over 9 bases. Germline V gene data show CDR1 as MRHNA and CDR2 as SNTAGT. CDR3 size: 16 residues. Germline trimming cut 8 bases from V and 1 base from J; bases unmatched to any gene: 11. CDR3: CASGGGGGGGQETQYF. The CDR3 nucleotides read TGTGCCAGCGGGGGCGGCGGGGGGGGTGGCCAAGAGACCCAGTACTTC.

The rearrangement uses TRBV10-3 and TRBJ2-3; 9 bases are shared with TRBD2. CDR1 ENHRY and CDR2 SYGVKD come from the germline V gene. This CDR3 region has 18 residues. The junction had 15 bases not matched to a gene; V was cut back by 4 bases and J by 4 bases. The CDR3 sequence: CAISGARGSGRSADTQYF. The CDR3 region has the DNA TGTGCCATCAGTGGGGCCCGAGGTAGCGGGAGAAGCGCAGATACGCAGTATTTT.

About this clonotype itself: A much larger clone lies a single base off, so this may be a read error. The chain employs TRBV6-1 and TRBJ2-1; the match to TRBD2 covers 8 bases. The CDR3 loop spans 16 amino acids. The germline CDR1 and CDR2 sequences are MNHNS and SASEGT. V was pared by 5 bases and J by 13 bases, with 19 bases of the junction left unmatched. The CDR3 is CASSQSLLADKNIQFF. The CDR3 bases are TGTGCCAGCAGTCAAAGCCTACTAGCGGACAAAAACATTCAGTTCTTC.

This clonotype was observed at least ten times. This chain joins TRBV6-5 and TRBJ2-1, with D possibly being TRBD2 (5 bases). V was clipped by 4 bases and J by 0 bases, with 10 bases between them. Germline lookup yields CDR1 MNHEY and CDR2 SVGAGI. The CDR3 consists of 15 residues. The CDR3 region has the DNA TGTGCCAGCAGTTCACTAGTTAACTCCTACAATGAGCAGTTCTTC. Amino acids: CASSSLVNSYNEQFF.

The rearrangement links TRBV7-2 to TRBJ2-3; 8 bases are shared with TRBD2. Per the germline V gene, CDR1 is SGHTA and CDR2 is FQGNSA. J gave up 1 base and V 6 bases, and 9 bases lay outside the gene matches. The CDR3 sequence is 16 residues long. CDR3 protein: CASSLVWRGGTDTQYF. The CDR3 DNA is TGTGCCAGCAGTCTAGTGTGGCGGGGGGGCACAGATACGCAGTATTTT.

V and J are TRBV7-6 and TRBJ2-3; D is perhaps TRBD2 (5 bases). There are 14 residues in the CDR3. The V end lost 0 bases, the J end lost 4 bases, and 8 bases lay between the germline ends. Germline V lookup: CDR1 SGHVS, CDR2 FNYEAQ. CDR3 nucleotides: TGTGCCAGCAGCTTAGCGAGGGCCCCAGATACGCAGTATTTT. This codes for CASSLARAPDTQYF.

Within the sample, this clonotype is medium-sized. The V gene is TRBV27, the J gene TRBJ2-7; D not certain. This CDR3 has 13 residues. The germline V gene has CDR1 MNHEY and CDR2 SMNVEV (reference sequence). The V and J ends lost 3 bases and 0 bases respectively, with 6 bases between them. DNA for the CDR3: TGTGCCAGCAGTTTCGTCAGCTCCTACGAGCAGTACTTC. Amino acid sequence: CASSFVSSYEQYF.

The chain links TRBV6-2 or TRBV6-3 to TRBJ2-5; a weak D match, TRBD2 (6 bases). Trimming removed 5 bases at V and 0 bases at J, with 19 bases between. Germline assignment: CDR1 MNHEY and CDR2 SVGEGT. CDR3 length equals 17 residues. DNA of the CDR3: TGTGCCAGCAGTGCGGGGCATGGTGGCTGGGACCAAGAGACCCAGTACTTC. It codes for CASSAGHGGWDQETQYF.

V usage is TRBV9 and J usage is TRBJ2-5; 10 positions agree with TRBD2. CDR3 length: 15 residues. Unmatched junction bases numbered 3, after V lost 0 bases and J lost 4 bases. Germline CDR1 is SGDLS and CDR2 is YYNGEE. This CDR3 is CASSVDSGRGETQYF. CDR3 in DNA: TGTGCCAGCAGCGTAGACAGCGGGAGGGGAGAGACCCAGTACTTC.

This clonotype occurred many times. V and J are TRBV7-2 and TRBJ2-1, with D maybe TRBD2 (6 bases). Germline CDR1 SGHTA, CDR2 FQGNSA. This CDR3 is built from 15 residues. The germline V and J ends were trimmed by 9 bases and 8 bases, with 23 bases remaining between them. CDR3 DNA sequence: TGTGCCAGTTCTGGGCTAGCGACTGTGGGGGATGAGCAGTTCTTC. Protein product: CASSGLATVGDEQFF.

About this clonotype itself: An end of the junction does not agree with germline; a read error may underlie this. J is TRBJ2-3 and V is TRBV6-1, with D possibly TRBD2 on 5 matching bases. The CDR3 consists of 15 residues. CDR1 and CDR2 (germline): MNHNS, SASEGT. The CDR3 DNA reads as TGTGCCAGCAGGAGAGCGTTTGCTAGCCCAGAGACCCAGTTCTTT. Encoded protein: CASRRAFASPETQFF.

J is TRBJ1-1 and V is TRBV25-1, with D perhaps matching TRBD1 (5 bases). Germline V gene lookup returns CDR1 MGHDK and CDR2 SYGVNS. Trimming shortened V by 2 bases and J by 8 bases, and 15 bases separated the two germline ends. This CDR3 contains 14 residues. Written as DNA, the CDR3 is TGTGCCAGCAGTGAAAGCTCAGGGCGAGTAGAAGCTTTCTTT. Amino acid sequence: CASSESSGRVEAFF.

This chain uses TRBV27 with TRBJ2-1; TRBD2 aligns across 12 bases. V dropped 5 bases and J dropped 1; count of bases not matched to a gene: 18. From germline, CDR1 is MNHEY and CDR2 SMNVEV (reference sequence). The CDR3 has 21 amino acids. CDR3 DNA sequence: TGTGCCAGCAGTCCATATCGACTAGCGGGAGTCCGAAGTCAATCCTACAATGAGCAGTTCTTC. Amino acids: CASSPYRLAGVRSQSYNEQFF.

For this clonotype: An end of the junction differs from the germline gene, which may be a read error. The chain couples TRBV6-1 to TRBJ2-4, with D perhaps TRBD2 (6 bases). TRBJ2-5 matches the DNA end more closely, so the J call is doubtful. This CDR3 spans 17 amino acids. CDR1 and CDR2 from the germline V gene are MNHNS and SASEGT. The CDR3 DNA reads TGTGCCAGCAGTGCGGGGCTCGGGGGACGTGACCAAGTGACCCAGTACTTC. It yields the protein CASSAGLGGRDQVTQYF.

This chain uses TRBV7-8 with TRBJ2-1, with D tentatively TRBD1 or TRBD2 (5 bases each). This CDR3 spans 15 amino acids. In germline, CDR1 is SGHVS, CDR2 FQNEAQ. Trimming removed 5 bases at V and 7 bases at J, with 18 bases between. CDR3 residues: CASSDGAGRRNEQFF. DNA for the CDR3: TGTGCCAGCAGCGACGGGGCGGGCCGACGGAATGAGCAGTTCTTC.

This clonotype was found many times. The chain recombines TRBV7-2 with TRBJ2-1, with D tentatively TRBD1 or TRBD2 (6 bases each). The CDR3 loop spans 12 amino acids. V lost 3 bases and J lost 8, with 8 bases in between. From germline, CDR1 is SGHTA and CDR2 FQGNSA. CDR3: CASSFGGDEQFF. In nucleotides, the CDR3 is TGTGCCAGCAGCTTCGGGGGCGATGAGCAGTTCTTC.

This clonotype is categorized as medium-sized. The chain employs TRBV6-1 and TRBJ2-5; D call uncertain. The germline V and J ends were trimmed by 3 bases and 5 bases, with 7 bases remaining between them. This CDR3 region has 12 residues. CDR1 and CDR2 (germline): MNHNS, SASEGT. The CDR3 loop reads CASSEITETQYF. CDR3 sequence (DNA): TGTGCCAGCAGTGAGATTACTGAGACCCAGTACTTC.

This clonotype was picked up many times. The rearrangement links TRBV6-1 to TRBJ2-1, with D possibly being TRBD1 or TRBD2 (6 bases each). CDR3 length equals 16 residues. CDR1 is MNHNS and CDR2 is SASEGT in the germline V gene. The V end lost 0 bases, the J end lost 8 bases, and 17 bases lay between the germline ends. CDR3 sequence (DNA): TGTGCCAGCAGTGAAGCCGGGTCACAGGGACTCGATGAGCAGTTCTTC. Its translation: CASSEAGSQGLDEQFF.

This chain links TRBV25-1 with TRBJ1-2; D gene uncertain. Germline V lookup: CDR1 MGHDK, CDR2 SYGVNS. V gave up 5 bases and J gave up 0 bases, with 7 bases separating them. This CDR3 spans 13 amino acids. The CDR3 reads CASSPGTNYGYTF. As DNA, the CDR3 is TGTGCCAGCAGTCCGGGTACTAACTATGGCTACACCTTC.

The chain recombines TRBV27 with TRBJ2-2, with D possibly TRBD2 on 5 matching bases. Germline CDR1 reads MNHEY; CDR2 reads SMNVEV (reference sequence). This CDR3 has 15 residues. The ends were cut back, 2 bases at V and 10 bases at J, with 17 bases in the middle. CDR3 residues: CASSLTAGLYKELFF. The CDR3 DNA sequence: TGTGCCAGCAGTTTAACGGCCGGACTCTACAAGGAGCTGTTTTTT.

J is TRBJ2-1 and V is TRBV14, with D possibly being TRBD1 (6 bases). The end of the DNA is better explained by TRBJ2-7, so the J call may be wrong. Germline V gene lookup returns CDR1 SGHDN and CDR2 FVKESK. CDR3 length equals 14 residues. CDR3: CASSHLGTTYEQYF. The CDR3 nucleotides are TGTGCCAGCAGCCACCTGGGGACAACCTACGAGCAGTACTTC.

Points on this clonotype: At one of its ends the junction is not consistent with the germline gene, which may arise from a read error. This rearrangement joins TRBV11-3 to TRBJ2-1, with 7 bases fitting TRBD1. The length of the CDR3 is 16 residues. Germline lookup yields CDR1 SGHNT and CDR2 YENEEA. CDR3 sequence: CASSLEGGNMYNEQFF. In DNA form, the CDR3 reads TGTGCCAGCAGCCTAGAAGGGGGCAACATGTACAATGAGCAGTTCTTC.

The chain combines TRBV5-8 with TRBJ2-7; 11 nucleotides agree with TRBD1. The CDR3 runs 14 residues. CDR1 is SGHTS, CDR2 YDEGEE, per germline. V lost 4 bases and J lost 3; bases outside the gene matches: 3. The CDR3 coding sequence is TGTGCCAGCAGCGGGGGGACAGGGGGCTACGAGCAGTACTTC. As protein: CASSGGTGGYEQYF.

The chain joins TRBV6-1 to TRBJ2-1; 9 bases are a match to TRBD2. The V gene's germline CDR1 is MNHNS and CDR2 SASEGT. The CDR3 is 15 amino acids. V was clipped by 6 bases and J by 5 bases; unmatched bases: 8. The CDR3 sequence is CASSLSGRRDNEQFF. The CDR3 nucleotides read TGTGCCAGCAGCCTTAGCGGGAGAAGGGACAATGAGCAGTTCTTC.

This clonotype appeared a few times. V usage is TRBV6-1 and J usage is TRBJ2-2; 8 nucleotides align to TRBD1. The CDR3 runs to 14 residues. CDR1 and CDR2 from the germline V gene are MNHNS and SASEGT. With V trimmed by 6 bases and J by 7 bases, 7 bases remained unmatched. CDR3 sequence (DNA): TGTGCCAGCAGCTGGACAGGGTCCGACGGGGAGCTGTTTTTT. As protein: CASSWTGSDGELFF.

In its sample, this clonotype was seen many times. A much larger clone lies a single base off, so this may be a read error. The chain combines TRBV7-2 with TRBJ2-5; a possible D gene is TRBD2 (5 bases). The CDR3 is 15 residues long. Germline CDR1 and CDR2: SGHTA and FQGNSA. The V end lost 1 base, the J end lost 11 bases, and 20 bases lay between the germline ends. DNA for the CDR3: TGTGCCAGCAGCTTAGATGGAGGCACTTTCAATGAGCAGTACTTC. Residues: CASSLDGGTFNEQYF.

By proportion, this clonotype is medium-sized (0.01 to 0.1%). This chain links TRBV12-3 or TRBV12-4 with TRBJ2-5; D not certain. The V end lost 5 bases, the J end lost 5 bases, and 12 bases lay between the germline ends. This CDR3 is 13 amino acids long. CDR3 in DNA: TGTGCCAGCAGTCCTGACCTCGGGGAGACCCAGTACTTC. This translates into CASSPDLGETQYF.